The rows below give T cell receptor beta chains drawn from one sample of a study of T-cell memory formation after mild COVID-19. TCRdb used MiXCR to reprocess the 5' RACE reads, holding one entry per CDR3 protein. The sample has 250,000 to 300,000 distinct CDR3 sequences, roughly 15% seen once. What was sequenced was PBMCs or a T cell subset sorted from them (not recorded which). The receptors were sampled from a man younger than 35 who had mild COVID-19 (a few samples of this study predate the infection). Cell type and time point are not known. Each CDR3 is given with its conserved first and last residue. The D gene is left open where the match is weak. The size of a clone is reported for some rows only, either as once, few or many, or as a class for expanded clones.

cdr3_nt	cdr3_aa	j_call	d_call	v_call	clone_size
TGTGCCACCAGCAGAGTTCGGCGGTTAATCACTGAAGCTTTCTTT	CATSRVRRLITEAFF	TRBJ1-1	-	TRBV15	many
TGTGCCAGCAGCGCGGACTCCCACTGGAATGAAAAACTGTTTTTT	CASSADSHWNEKLFF	TRBJ1-4	-	TRBV9	-
TGCGCCAGCAGCAAGGAGTTCTTC	CASSKEFF	TRBJ2-1	-	TRBV23-1	many
TGTGCCAGCAGCTTAATGGGGGCTGGCGGCTACACCTTC	CASSLMGAGGYTF	TRBJ1-2	-	TRBV11-1	-
TGCGCCAGCAGCCGGAACCCTCGGGACATCTCTGGGGCCAACGTCCTGACTTTC	CASSRNPRDISGANVLTF	TRBJ2-6	-	TRBV5-1	many
TGTGCCAGCAGCCAGCGTGACTCCTATAATTCACCCCTCCACTTT	CASSQRDSYNSPLHF	TRBJ1-6	-	TRBV5-5	few
TGTGCCAGCAGCTTTGCACTAGTCCAAGAGACCCAGTACTTC	CASSFALVQETQYF	TRBJ2-5	-	TRBV7-9	few
TGTGCCAGCTCCACAGGGCCCAATGAGCAGTTCTTC	CASSTGPNEQFF	TRBJ2-1	-	TRBV18	few
TGCGCCAGCAGCTTTATCGGGGCCCTGGAGACCCAGTACTTC	CASSFIGALETQYF	TRBJ2-5	-	TRBV5-1	-
TGTGCCAGCAGCTTATCCAGACTGAACACCGGGGAGCTGTTTTTT	CASSLSRLNTGELFF	TRBJ2-2	-	TRBV7-9	-
TGTGCCAGCAGCGCTGGGAGTGGAGGGATGAACACTGAAGCTTTCTTT	CASSAGSGGMNTEAFF	TRBJ1-1	-	TRBV9	-
TGTGCCAGCAGCCCACTAGCTCCGAGATCGAGTACGCAGTATTTT	CASSPLAPRSSTQYF	TRBJ2-3	-	TRBV6-2/TRBV6-3	-
TGTGCCAGCAGCTTTGGGGCTGAAAAACTGTTTTTT	CASSFGAEKLFF	TRBJ1-4	-	TRBV7-9	-
TGTGCCAGCAGTGATACCGGGACTAGTTTCGATGAGCAGTTCTTC	CASSDTGTSFDEQFF	TRBJ2-1	TRBD2	TRBV9	few
TGTGCCAGCAGCTTAGCGGAGCGGGGGCGACAGTTCTTC	CASSLAERGRQFF	TRBJ2-1	TRBD2	TRBV7-2	-
TGTGCCAGCAGTTCCGAGCCCCACCACGGCGTGCAGCCCCAGCATTTT	CASSSEPHHGVQPQHF	TRBJ1-5	-	TRBV12-3/TRBV12-4	-
TGCAGTGCTTTGGGGGACGGTAAATTCGAAAAACTGTTTTTT	CSALGDGKFEKLFF	TRBJ1-4	-	TRBV20-1	few
TGTGCCAGCAGTTTCGCGGGGGCAGCCTATAATTCACCCCTCCACTTT	CASSFAGAAYNSPLHF	TRBJ1-6	-	TRBV27	-
TGCAGTGCTCACCGGACTAGCGGGGGGGAACAGTTCTTC	CSAHRTSGGEQFF	TRBJ2-1	TRBD2	TRBV20-1	-
TGTGCCATCTCCCCCCTATCTCGGCCGAAGAACACCGGGGAGCTGTTTTTT	CAISPLSRPKNTGELFF	TRBJ2-2	-	TRBV10-3	few
TGTGCCAGCAGCCCCCGGGACAGGTACAATGAGCAGTTCTTC	CASSPRDRYNEQFF	TRBJ2-1	TRBD1	TRBV7-8	few
TGCGCCAGCAGCCAAGAGGACGGTAGCACTGAAGCTTTCTTT	CASSQEDGSTEAFF	TRBJ1-1	-	TRBV4-3	-
TGCAGTGCTAGAGATCATACGGGGAAGCGGTCTGTCTATGGCTACACCTTC	CSARDHTGKRSVYGYTF	TRBJ1-2	-	TRBV20-1	few
TGTGCCAGCAGTGAGGAGGGGACTAGCGGAGGTGGGGATACGCAGTATTTT	CASSEEGTSGGGDTQYF	TRBJ2-3	TRBD2	TRBV25-1	many
TGTGCCAGCAGTTACGGGGACAAGGCTTTCTTT	CASSYGDKAFF	TRBJ1-1	-	TRBV6-5	many
TGTGCCAGCAGTTTGTACGCGAAATTAACTGAAGCTTTCTTT	CASSLYAKLTEAFF	TRBJ1-1	-	TRBV12-3/TRBV12-4	-
TGCGCCAGCAGCCAAGATCGGACAGAAAACTATGGCTACACCTTC	CASSQDRTENYGYTF	TRBJ1-2	-	TRBV4-3	few
TGCAGTGCTAGGAAGACTTGGGACAGCCTGAACACTGAAGCTTTCTTT	CSARKTWDSLNTEAFF	TRBJ1-1	TRBD1	TRBV20-1	-
TGTGCCAGCAGTTTGCCGGGTTTCCAAGAGACCCAGTACTTC	CASSLPGFQETQYF	TRBJ2-5	-	TRBV12-3/TRBV12-4	-
TGTGCCAGCAGCTTTATGAAGACCCAGTACTTC	CASSFMKTQYF	TRBJ2-5	-	TRBV7-9	many
TGCAGCGTTGAAAGGGGGGCTCCCGTAGAAGAGACCCAGTACTTC	CSVERGAPVEETQYF	TRBJ2-5	-	TRBV29-1	-
TGTGCCAGCAGCTTCGGGTCGCCGCTTTTCTCCTACAATGAGCAGTTCTTC	CASSFGSPLFSYNEQFF	TRBJ2-1	-	TRBV5-6	-
TGTGCCAGCAGCTTGCGGGGGAGACTCACAGATACGCAGTATTTT	CASSLRGRLTDTQYF	TRBJ2-3	TRBD2	TRBV12-3/TRBV12-4	-
TGCAGTGCTAGACCAGGGACAGTTTCGGATCAGCCCCAGCATTTT	CSARPGTVSDQPQHF	TRBJ1-5	TRBD1	TRBV20-1	-
TGTGCCAGCAGCGCCTCCGGGACAGCTAAGAATGGCTACACCTTC	CASSASGTAKNGYTF	TRBJ1-2	TRBD1	TRBV7-2	-
TGTGCCAGCAGTTACACTGACCAGAGGACGACTGAGCAGTTCTTC	CASSYTDQRTTEQFF	TRBJ2-1	-	TRBV6-5	-
TGTGCCACCAGCAGCCAGGGAGGGCAGCCCCAGCATTTT	CATSSQGGQPQHF	TRBJ1-5	-	TRBV15	once
TGTGCCAGCAGCTTAGGAGCGGGTAGGGAGACCCAGTACTTC	CASSLGAGRETQYF	TRBJ2-5	-	TRBV11-2	many
TGTGCCAGCAGCTTCCAGGGGGGTCAGCCCCAGCATTTT	CASSFQGGQPQHF	TRBJ1-5	TRBD1	TRBV7-9	many
TGTGCCAGCAGCCCTCAGGGAAAGCAGCCCCAGCATTTT	CASSPQGKQPQHF	TRBJ1-5	-	TRBV2	once
TGTGCCAGCAGTCAGTGGGGACAGGGGCCCGCGGGCATTCAGTACTTC	CASSQWGQGPAGIQYF	TRBJ2-4	TRBD1	TRBV12-3/TRBV12-4	few
TGTGCCAGCAGCTCTCCCCGGGGGGAGGTAGATACGCAGTATTTT	CASSSPRGEVDTQYF	TRBJ2-3	TRBD2	TRBV7-9	few
TGCGCCAGCAGCTCTGGACGGCTCGCTGGGGCCAACGTCCTGACTTTC	CASSSGRLAGANVLTF	TRBJ2-6	-	TRBV5-1	-
TGTGCCAGCATCGAAACAGGGATTGTCACTGAAGCTTTCTTT	CASIETGIVTEAFF	TRBJ1-1	-	TRBV7-9	few
TGCGCCAGTATCGGAGGAGATGGGTCGAACACTGAAGCTTTCTTT	CASIGGDGSNTEAFF	TRBJ1-1	-	TRBV5-1	few
TGTGCCAGCAGCTCCGGGCCTACACGCAGCTACACCTTC	CASSSGPTRSYTF	TRBJ1-2	-	TRBV7-9	-
TGTGCCAGCAGTCGTGTGGTGGCCGAAGCTTTCTTT	CASSRVVAEAFF	TRBJ1-1	-	TRBV7-9	many
TGTGCCAGTCGACAGGGGAGGATTGAAAAACTGTTTTTT	CASRQGRIEKLFF	TRBJ1-4	TRBD1	TRBV6-5	few
TGCAGCGTTGAGGGGGTCACTGAAGCTTTCTTT	CSVEGVTEAFF	TRBJ1-1	-	TRBV29-1	-
TGTGCCAGCAGCCCCCCCTGGGTGGGGATGGACAATCAGCCCCAGCATTTT	CASSPPWVGMDNQPQHF	TRBJ1-5	-	TRBV7-9	few
TGTGCCACCAGCAGAGATTTAGCAGGGCCCTACGAGCAGTACTTC	CATSRDLAGPYEQYF	TRBJ2-7	-	TRBV15	-
TGTGCCAGCAGCTTACGAGATTTGAACACTGAAGCTTTCTTT	CASSLRDLNTEAFF	TRBJ1-1	-	TRBV5-5	few
TGCGCCAGCAGCTTGTACCCAGGGGCGAGATACGAGCAGTACTTC	CASSLYPGARYEQYF	TRBJ2-7	-	TRBV5-1	many
TGTGCCAGCAGCAGACCGGGGCCAGGCACTGAAGCTTTGTTT	CASSRPGPGTEALF	TRBJ1-1	-	TRBV7-9	few
TGCGCCAGCAGCCAAGGGGAGAGGGAGCAGTTCTTC	CASSQGEREQFF	TRBJ2-1	-	TRBV4-3	-
TGCAGTGCTGCAGGGTTCGGCGGCACTGAAGCTTTCTTT	CSAAGFGGTEAFF	TRBJ1-1	-	TRBV20-1	-
TGCAGTGCTAGAGACTACACTGAAGCTTTCTTT	CSARDYTEAFF	TRBJ1-1	-	TRBV20-1	-
TGTGCCAGCGGTCGGGGCATGGCCTCCTTTTCAGATACGCAGTATTTT	CASGRGMASFSDTQYF	TRBJ2-3	-	TRBV6-5	-
TGTGCCAGCAGCCCGGGACAGACAGGAAATCAGCCCCAGCATTTT	CASSPGQTGNQPQHF	TRBJ1-5	TRBD1	TRBV7-9	-